This T cell receptor beta chain was documented in a study of CD8 T cells in ankylosing spondylitis. Findings and limits, study-wide: It appeared that ankylosing spondylitis blood was characterized by a TCR beta motif of several highly homologous variants.

In germline, CDR1 is LNHNV, CDR2 YYDKDF (reference sequence). V lost 4 bases and J lost 11; bases outside the gene matches: 9. The CDR3 is made up of 13 amino acids. This clonotype was observed many times. Antigen: not known. Using its own MiXCR run on the 5' RACE reads, TCRdb lists one record per CDR3 protein. The profile covers about 260,000 distinct CDR3 sequences, with over 15% appearing a single time and less than 9.5% taken by the ten largest. The V and J genes are TRBV15 and TRBJ2-3, with 7 bases identical to TRBD1. The TCR originated in a male donor with ankylosing spondylitis or in good health (not recorded which). Sequenced: blood, either unsorted or a sorted T cell fraction (not recorded which). The CDR3 sequence is CATSKDRITQQYF. CDR3 sequence (DNA): TGTGCCACCAGCAAGGACAGGATTACTCAGCAGTATTTT.